This TCR beta chain was retrieved from a study of follicular helper T cells after annual influenza vaccination (dated by TCRdb to 2016 to 2017). Looking at the study overall: After each seasonal influenza vaccination, blood was collected on days 0, 7 and 28. To look at recall of cTfh clones, some subjects were tracked through successive annual vaccinations covering the 2013-2014, 2014-2015 and 2015-2016 seasons. One week after vaccination, a second recruited cohort of more than nine subjects (Table S1) displayed a similar ICOS+CD38+ cTfh response. Multi-year samples were available from six subjects, with four subjects covering two vaccination seasons and two subjects covering three seasons. The 2013-2014 samples were cryopreserved, while the 2015 samples were processed right after collection. Findings and caveats that apply to the study as a whole: Day 7 ICOS+CD38+ clones were most often found later in ICOS-CD38- cTfh, suggesting that subset may serve as a memory reservoir. Rare clonotypes could not be sampled because productive TCRB sequences were recovered from only roughly 10-20% of the analyzed cells. With successive annual vaccinations, a recurrent oligoclonal ICOS+CD38+ cTfh response was recalled, and this response contained tetramer and AIM influenza-specific clonotypes. ICOS+CD38+ cTfh clonality correlated with the frequency of that population, and its change correlated with the change in circulating plasmablast frequency.

CDR1 and CDR2 are read off the germline V gene (reference sequence) as SGHKS and YYEKEE. The CDR3 contains 13 residues, cysteine and phenylalanine counted. CDR3 DNA only is kept here, 39 bases in frame from base 1. V is cut by 3 bases and J by 5 bases, and the space between the germline ends is 11 bases. Reading the label with the study, this specimen's time point is: 2014-2015 season, 7 days after vaccination. Adults received seasonal inactivated influenza vaccine (Fluvarix), and TCRB sequencing tracked sorted blood CD4 subsets before and after vaccination. Subjects were considered eligible if community-dwelling and if influenza vaccine had not been received in the prior 6 months. Exclusions included influenza vaccine contraindications, substance abuse, HIV/AIDS, active malignancy, immunomodulatory medication and active illness such as respiratory infection. Between about 35 and 110 mL of blood was sampled per time point. Non-naive CD4+CXCR5+PD-1+ cells were defined as circulating Tfh and were sorted into ICOS+CD38+ and ICOS-CD38- fractions. PBMC were isolated using Ficoll-Paque PLUS or SepMate separation. Before DNA extraction, cell subsets were sorted from PBMC on a BD FACS Aria.

The library was generated by the immunoSEQ multiplex PCR assay. Adaptive Biotechnologies carried out TCRB amplification, library preparation, sequencing and preliminary bioinformatics at Survey level resolution. For TCRB sequencing, genomic DNA from the sorted cTfh populations was amplified by multiplex PCR. The published analysis was carried out like this. Clonality was calculated in R as 1 minus normalized Shannon entropy, and the Gini index was calculated with the R package ineq. To get the overlap score, the summed counts of shared sequences were divided by the total counts of all sequences in both of the compared samples. Significance of shared clonotypes was assessed by Fisher's exact test, with a theoretical repertoire of 10^7 TCRB sequences assumed. What TCRdb holds here is the immuneACCESS table cut down to in-frame rearrangements. Part of the clones is not present; checked against another copy, under half of the missing clones reflect an unresolved V gene, and the others are unexplained. V and J calls and clone size are given by that table; D and trimming were obtained from the DNA. Present in this sample are some 900 clones, more than 80% of which were seen just once. Of the sample, 5% to 6.5% is held by the ten largest clones.

Of note for this clone: Its antigen has not been determined. Per-base quality was not reported, and no clone a single base away is much larger than it.

This chain is built from TRBV5-5 and TRBJ1-1, with the D gene not clear enough to name. The sequenced sample was CXCR5+ CD38+ circulating T follicular helper cells from blood, obtained 7 days after influenza vaccination. This specimen's cell subset or site label, interpreted: circulating Tfh, non-naive CD4+CXCR5+PD-1+ (ICOS+CD38+ or ICOS-CD38-). This receptor was taken from an adult who received the influenza vaccine. The DNA reads as follows: TGTGCCAGCAGCTACGGGGTTGTAACTGAAGCTTTCTTT. Protein translation: CASSYGVVTEAFF.